What follows is one T cell receptor (beta chain) and its context. The length of the CDR3 is 15 residues. The germline V gene encodes CDR1 MDHEN and CDR2 SYDVKM. J lost 2 bases, V lost 7 bases, and 7 bases had no gene match. Sequencing used immunoSEQ multiplex PCR; TCRdb keeps in-frame clones, though not all of them. This sample has more than 400,000 clones, with over 80% found just once. The entry originates in a study of Ad26.COV2.S vaccination and SARS-CoV-2 variants. Treatment described: around 19 received Ad26.COV2.S at low or high dose, single or two shots; several received placebo; per-sample allocation not given. Day 63 after the first vaccine or placebo injection was the time point for sampling.

This TCR was recovered from a person between 18 and 60 years old who received the Ad26.COV2.S COVID-19 vaccine or a placebo. The chain recombines TRBV28 with TRBJ2-3; 9 nucleotides match TRBD2. The specimen was peripheral blood, collected in a trial of Ad26.COV2.S vaccine versus placebo. The CDR3 nucleotides are TGTGCCAGCAATTTTGGCGGGGGGGCCACAGATACGCAGTATTTT. Encoded protein: CASNFGGGATDTQYF.